This TCR beta chain originates from a study of regulatory T cells in long-lasting Graves disease. Study details: Graves' cases, newly diagnosed, had used antithyroid drugs under 3 months.

Points from the study as a whole: Lower TCR diversity was seen in persistent Graves' patients than in newly diagnosed ones.

Germline V gene sequence: CDR1 KGHDR, CDR2 SFDVKD. This CDR3 spans 16 amino acids. The time point: newly diagnosed GD, antithyroid drugs for less than 3 months. The TCR library was made from RNA that had been extracted from PBMCs in TRIzol. A word on this clonotype: What it binds is not known. Its ends do not fully match the called genes, so a read error is possible.

Library construction for TCR beta used iRepertoire HTBI primers and Arm-PCR of CDR3 regions. In TCRdb, the multiplex PCR reads were re-called with MiXCR into one record per CDR3 protein. The table has approximately 470,000 distinct CDR3 sequences, 15% to 20% seen once; the top ten hold 12%. These data are also associated with another study on T cells in Graves' hyperthyroidism and ophthalmopathy. From that study: Most clonotypes that expanded in the thyroid above 0.001 also showed up in blood.

The sequences come from peripheral blood mononuclear cells (PBMCs), collected at new diagnosis, from a patient treated with antithyroid drugs. This TCR derives from a man in his forties or fifties with Graves disease. J is TRBJ2-6 and V is TRBV24-1; weak D call: TRBD1 (5 bases). The CDR3 nucleotides read TGTGCCACCAGTGATTTTGGCCTTTCTGGGGCCAACGTCCCGACTTTC. Protein: CATSDFGLSGANVPTF.